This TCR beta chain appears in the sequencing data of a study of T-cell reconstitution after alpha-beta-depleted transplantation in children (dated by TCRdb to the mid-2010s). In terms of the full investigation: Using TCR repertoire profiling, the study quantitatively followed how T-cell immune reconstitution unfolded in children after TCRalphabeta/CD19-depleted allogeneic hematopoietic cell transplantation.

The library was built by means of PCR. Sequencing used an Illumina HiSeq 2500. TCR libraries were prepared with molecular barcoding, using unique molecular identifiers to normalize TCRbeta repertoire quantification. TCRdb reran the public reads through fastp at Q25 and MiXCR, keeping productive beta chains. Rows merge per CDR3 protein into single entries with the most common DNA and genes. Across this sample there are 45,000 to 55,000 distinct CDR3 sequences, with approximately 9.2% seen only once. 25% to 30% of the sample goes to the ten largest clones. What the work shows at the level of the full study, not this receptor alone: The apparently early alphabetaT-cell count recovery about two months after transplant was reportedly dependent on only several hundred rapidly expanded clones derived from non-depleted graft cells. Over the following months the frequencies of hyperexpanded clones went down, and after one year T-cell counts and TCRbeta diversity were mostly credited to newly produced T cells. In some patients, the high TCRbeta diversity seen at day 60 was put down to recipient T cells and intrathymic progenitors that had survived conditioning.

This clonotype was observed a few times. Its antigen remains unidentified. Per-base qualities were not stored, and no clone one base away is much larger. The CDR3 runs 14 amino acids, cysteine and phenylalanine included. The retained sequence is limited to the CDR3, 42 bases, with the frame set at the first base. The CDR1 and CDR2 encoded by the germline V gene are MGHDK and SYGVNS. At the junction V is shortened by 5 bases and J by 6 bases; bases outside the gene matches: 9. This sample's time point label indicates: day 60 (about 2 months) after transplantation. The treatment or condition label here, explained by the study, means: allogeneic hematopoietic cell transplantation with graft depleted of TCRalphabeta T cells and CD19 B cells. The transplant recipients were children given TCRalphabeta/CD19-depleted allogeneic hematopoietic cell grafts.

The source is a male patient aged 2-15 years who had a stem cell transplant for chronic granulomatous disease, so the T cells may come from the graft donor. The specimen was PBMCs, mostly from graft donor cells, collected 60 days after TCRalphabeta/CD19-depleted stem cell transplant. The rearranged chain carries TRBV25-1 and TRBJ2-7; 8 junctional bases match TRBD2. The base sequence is TGTGCCAGCAGTCCCCGGACTAGCTATAGCGAGCAGTACTTC. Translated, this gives CASSPRTSYSEQYF.